Below are 18 T cell receptor beta chains sequenced from a single sample in a study of PD-L1 blockade in urothelial cancer. The method was immunoSEQ multiplex PCR; TCRdb's version includes in-frame clones alone and lacks a portion of them. The sample records tens of thousands of clones, about 90% being singletons. The time point: pretreatment peripheral blood. The sample was PBMCs, taken around atezolizumab (anti-PD-L1) treatment. These receptors came from a man in his sixties with urothelial cancer.

The chain is built from TRBV11-2 and TRBJ2-2; 8 bases map to TRBD1. The length of the CDR3 is 15 residues. Germline V gene lookup returns CDR1 SGHAT and CDR2 FQNNGV. V trimming: 6 bases; J trimming: 3 bases; junction bases outside the gene matches: 6. CDR3 in amino acids: CASRPWTGYTGELFF. As DNA, the CDR3 is TGTGCCAGCAGACCCTGGACAGGGTACACCGGGGAGCTGTTTTTT. The full variable domain, in which reference TRBV11-2 and TRBJ2-2 provide the parts outside the CDR3, is EAGVAQSPRYKIIEKRQSVAFWCNPISGHATLYWYQQILGQGPKLLIQFQNNGVVDDSQLPKDRFSAERLKGVDSTLKIQPAKLEDSAVYLCASRPWTGYTGELFFGEGSRLTVL.

CDR3 bases: TGTGCCAGCAGGGGACAGGGTGGCCAGCCCCAGCATTTT. Amino acid sequence: CASRGQGGQPQHF. The chain employs TRBV7-2 and TRBJ1-5; 9 nucleotides align to TRBD1. CDR1 is SGHTA, CDR2 FQGNSA, per germline. The CDR3 loop spans 13 amino acids. The V segment lost 6 bases and the J segment 7 bases; nucleotides outside the gene matches: 4.

The chain combines TRBV28 with TRBJ1-5, with 9 bases identical to TRBD1. This CDR3 region has 13 residues. CDR1 is MDHEN and CDR2 is SYDVKM in the germline V gene. V dropped 6 bases and J dropped 7; count of bases not matched to a gene: 4. This CDR3 is CASRGQGWQPQHF. CDR3 DNA: TGTGCCAGCAGAGGACAGGGGTGGCAGCCCCAGCATTTT.

J is TRBJ2-3 and V is TRBV7-9, with 9 positions matching TRBD1. Germline CDR1 SEHNR, CDR2 FQNEAQ (reference sequence). CDR3 length equals 15 residues. The ends lost 6 bases at V and 0 bases at J; junction bases unmatched: 4. In DNA, the CDR3 is TGTGCCAGCAGTTTTACAGGGGGCAGCACAGATACGCAGTATTTT. Translated: CASSFTGGSTDTQYF.

A remark on this clone: At one of its ends the junction is not consistent with the germline gene, which may arise from a read error. This chain uses TRBV7-7 with TRBJ2-5, with D maybe TRBD2 (5 bases). CDR1 and CDR2 from the germline V gene are SSHAT and FNYEAQ (reference sequence). The CDR3 is 16 residues long. This CDR3 reads CASSSRLTSNQETQYF. CDR3 DNA sequence: TGTGCTAGCAGCTCCCGACTAACCTCAAACCAAGAGACCCAGTACTTC. Looking up the rest from reference TRBV7-7 and TRBJ2-5 gives the full variable domain: GAGVSQSPRYKVTKRGQDVTLRCDPISSHATLYWYQQALGQGPEFLTYFNYEAQPDKSGLPSDRFSAERPEGSISTLTIQRTEQRDSAMYRCASSSRLTSNQETQYFGPGTRLLVL.

The chain carries TRBV11-2 and TRBJ2-4, with a tentative D call TRBD2 (6 bases). Trimming cost V 3 bases and J 0 bases, with 6 bases left between them. Germline CDR1 and CDR2: SGHAT and FQNNGV. The length of the CDR3 is 14 residues. DNA of the CDR3: TGTGCCAGCAGCTTGGGGGGAGCCAAAAACATTCAGTACTTC. This sequence encodes CASSLGGAKNIQYF.

The V and J genes are TRBV18 and TRBJ2-5, with D possibly being TRBD1 (5 bases). CDR1 KGHSH and CDR2 LQKENI come from the germline V gene. This CDR3 has 13 amino acids. V shed 5 bases and J shed 4 bases, with 11 bases lying between them. The CDR3, as DNA: TGTGCCAGCTCAGCTACAGGATCAGAGACCCAGTACTTC. Encoded protein: CASSATGSETQYF.

The rearrangement uses TRBV7-2 and TRBJ2-1; 8 nucleotides match TRBD2. The CDR3 consists of 14 residues. V was clipped by 5 bases and J by 9 bases; unmatched bases: 9. Germline values: CDR1 SGHTA, CDR2 FQGNSA. The CDR3 sequence is CASSGGLAYVEQFF. The CDR3 nucleotides read TGTGCCAGCAGCGGTGGACTAGCCTACGTTGAGCAGTTCTTC.

This clone appeared a few times. The chain combines TRBV15 with TRBJ2-5; a possible D gene is TRBD1 (5 bases). The V end lost 0 bases, the J end lost 1 base, and 21 bases lay between the germline ends. Looked up from germline, CDR1 is LNHNV and CDR2 is YYDKDF (reference sequence). The CDR3 loop spans 19 amino acids. The CDR3 bases are TGTGCCACCAGCAGAGATTTGTTCGAGGCAGAAGGGGTCCAAGAGACCCAGTACTTC. Translating gives CATSRDLFEAEGVQETQYF. Variable domain in full (rest from reference TRBV15 and TRBJ2-5): DAMVIQNPRYQVTQFGKPVTLSCSQTLNHNVMYWYQQKSSQAPKLLFHYYDKDFNNEADTPDNFQSRRPNTSFCFLDIRSPGLGDTAMYLCATSRDLFEAEGVQETQYFGPGTRLLVL.

The chain combines TRBV6-6 with TRBJ2-1, with D tentatively TRBD1 (6 bases). V shed 2 bases and J shed 6 bases, with 11 bases lying between them. The germline V gene encodes CDR1 MNHNY and CDR2 SVGAGI (reference sequence). CDR3 length: 14 amino acids. CDR3 amino acids: CASSYVGTSNEQFF. For the CDR3, the DNA is TGTGCCAGCAGTTACGTCGGGACAAGCAATGAGCAGTTCTTC.

The gene calls are TRBV7-8 and TRBJ1-3; TRBD1 might be the D (6 bases). V gave up 5 bases and J gave up 3 bases, with 11 bases separating them. Germline-derived CDR1 and CDR2 are SGHVS and FQNEAQ. The CDR3 runs to 14 residues. The CDR3 protein is CASSLQGSGNTIYF. The CDR3 region has the DNA TGTGCCAGCAGCCTCCAGGGGAGTGGAAACACCATATATTTT.

This chain connects TRBV15 to TRBJ2-6; 8 positions agree with TRBD1. Germline loops: CDR1 LNHNV, CDR2 YYDKDF (reference sequence). CDR3 length: 18 amino acids. V lost 0 bases to trimming and J lost 0 bases; unmatched junction nucleotides: 4. CDR3 sequence reads: CATSRDRTGSSGANVLTF. The DNA of the CDR3 is TGTGCCACCAGCAGAGATCGGACAGGGAGCTCTGGGGCCAACGTCCTGACTTTC. Filled out from reference TRBV15 and TRBJ2-6, the complete variable domain reads DAMVIQNPRYQVTQFGKPVTLSCSQTLNHNVMYWYQQKSSQAPKLLFHYYDKDFNNEADTPDNFQSRRPNTSFCFLDIRSPGLGDTAMYLCATSRDRTGSSGANVLTFGAGSRLTVL.

This rearrangement joins TRBV28 to TRBJ1-2, with TRBD1 matching over 10 bases. The junction had 6 bases not matched to a gene; V was cut back by 2 bases and J by 3 bases. Per the germline V gene, CDR1 is MDHEN and CDR2 is SYDVKM. CDR3 length equals 16 residues. In nucleotides, the CDR3 is TGTGCCAGCAGTTTACGACAGGGGGCTTTGGACTATGGCTACACCTTC. Protein: CASSLRQGALDYGYTF.

The chain is built from TRBV7-8 and TRBJ2-5; TRBD1 is a possible D gene (5 bases). The CDR3 covers 14 residues. V gave up 0 bases and J gave up 5 bases, with 10 bases separating them. Germline CDR1 SGHVS, CDR2 FQNEAQ. The CDR3 is CASSLAGVGETQYF. CDR3 nucleotide sequence: TGTGCCAGCAGCTTAGCAGGGGTTGGGGAGACCCAGTACTTC.

CDR3 protein: CASSLESGQGLDEQFF. CDR3 bases: TGCGCCAGCAGCTTGGAGTCCGGACAGGGGTTGGATGAGCAGTTCTTC. The rearrangement joins TRBV5-1 to TRBJ2-1, with 9 nucleotides matching TRBD1. The CDR3 is 16 residues long. Trimming cost V 0 bases and J 8 bases; bases outside gene matches: 9. Germline assignment: CDR1 SGHRS and CDR2 YFSETQ.

V and J are TRBV19 and TRBJ2-7; D is perhaps TRBD1 (6 bases). Germline V CDR1 and CDR2: LNHDA, SQIVND (reference sequence). The CDR3 runs 14 residues. Trimming removed 2 bases from V and 3 bases from J, with 11 bases in between. The CDR3 DNA reads as TGTGCCAGTAGTATAAAACAGGGAAACTACGAGCAGTACTTC. Residues: CASSIKQGNYEQYF.

The CDR3 is CASSLVGGGRETQYF. The CDR3 region has the DNA TGTGCCAGCAGCTTAGTAGGGGGTGGAAGAGAGACCCAGTACTTC. The rearrangement uses TRBV7-9 and TRBJ2-5, with D perhaps matching TRBD1 (6 bases). The CDR3 contains 15 residues. The V end lost 1 base, the J end lost 4 bases, and 13 bases lay between the germline ends. Germline CDR1 is SEHNR and CDR2 is FQNEAQ (reference sequence).

V and J are TRBV9 and TRBJ1-2, with a weak D call TRBD1 (5 bases). CDR3 length equals 14 residues. With 2 bases removed from V and 0 bases from J, the gap between germline ends came to 8 bases. The germline V gene has CDR1 SGDLS and CDR2 YYNGEE. The CDR3 DNA reads as TGTGCCAGCAGCGTCAGGGATTCTAACTATGGCTACACCTTC. It yields the protein CASSVRDSNYGYTF.